This TCR beta chain was captured by sequencing in a study of cytomegalovirus exposure and HLA in healthy donors. Germline V gene data show CDR1 as SEHNR and CDR2 as FQNEAQ (reference sequence). CDR3 length: 16 amino acids. Germline trimming cut 1 base from V and 6 bases from J; bases unmatched to any gene: 9. The PCR made use of 60 Vbeta and 13 Jbeta primers. Assay used: immunoSEQ multiplex PCR; TCRdb lists only in-frame clones, some missing. The data hold tens of thousands of clones, with roughly 70% observed a single time. This clone has a handful of counts. This receptor was taken from a man between 65 and 79 years old in good health and CMV-seronegative. Sequenced material: PBMCs. The chain carries TRBV7-9 and TRBJ2-4; 7 bases fit TRBD1. CDR3 residues: CASSLDWGQPINIQYF. DNA for the CDR3: TGTGCCAGCAGCTTAGATTGGGGACAGCCCATAAACATTCAGTACTTC.